These 26 T cell receptor beta chains were sequenced from one sample in a study of blood T cell repertoires in COVID-19. Sequenced by immunoSEQ multiplex PCR; TCRdb stores in-frame clones only, minus some. The table has roughly 190,000 clones, around four fifths seen once. Specimen: peripheral blood. The receptor set was obtained from a human donor in a cohort sampled during active COVID-19.

The count of this clone is one. This chain links TRBV27 with TRBJ2-7; D ambiguous. Trimming removed 1 base from V and 2 bases from J, with 9 bases in between. The CDR3 consists of 14 residues. Germline V CDR1 and CDR2: MNHEY, SMNVEV (reference sequence). CDR3 amino acids: CASSLYGSTYEQYF. The DNA for the CDR3 is TGTGCCAGCAGTTTATATGGCAGTACCTACGAGCAGTACTTC.

The chain recombines TRBV9 with TRBJ1-2; D may be TRBD1 (6 bases). CDR1 is SGDLS and CDR2 is YYNGEE in the germline V gene. This CDR3 spans 15 amino acids. Trimming left V 2 bases short and J 4 bases short, with 15 bases between. The CDR3 DNA is TGTGCCAGCAGCGTTGGACAGCTCAGGGCCTATGGCTACACCTTC. This translates into CASSVGQLRAYGYTF.

The chain uses TRBV24-1 and TRBJ1-2; no reliable D call. CDR1 is KGHDR and CDR2 is SFDVKD in the germline V gene. The V and J ends lost 1 base and 2 bases respectively, with 7 bases between them. This CDR3 spans 14 amino acids. CDR3 bases: TGTGCCACCAGTGATTTCGACTCCAACTATGGCTACACCTTC. This codes for CATSDFDSNYGYTF.

V usage is TRBV7-9 and J usage is TRBJ2-1; no definite D call. The CDR3 runs to 15 residues. CDR1 and CDR2 from the germline V gene are SEHNR and FQNEAQ (reference sequence). V gave up 5 bases and J gave up 0 bases, with 11 bases separating them. The CDR3 loop is CASSQQSYSYNEQFF. The CDR3 DNA reads TGTGCCAGCAGCCAACAGTCTTACTCCTACAATGAGCAGTTCTTC.

This rearrangement joins TRBV5-1 to TRBJ2-7; 11 bases fit TRBD2. With 0 bases clipped from V and 4 bases from J, the junction kept 12 bases outside the gene matches. Germline CDR1 SGHRS, CDR2 YFSETQ. The CDR3 is made up of 18 amino acids. This CDR3 is CASSLGPPSGGITYEQYV. The CDR3 coding sequence is TGCGCCAGCAGCTTGGGCCCACCTAGCGGGGGGATAACTTACGAGCAGTACGTC.

In this sample, this clone turned up a few times. The V and J genes are TRBV9 and TRBJ2-1; D not resolved. The CDR3 extends over 14 amino acids. Germline values: CDR1 SGDLS, CDR2 YYNGEE. V lost 0 bases and J lost 3, with 7 bases in between. The CDR3 region has the DNA TGTGCCAGCAGCGTAGTGGCTCACTACAATGAGCAGTTCTTC. Encoded protein: CASSVVAHYNEQFF.

This clone was counted only a few times. CDR3 loop: CASRPGTGNTEAFF. The DNA for the CDR3 is TGTGCCAGCAGACCGGGGACAGGTAACACTGAAGCTTTCTTT. The chain has TRBV3-1 (or the pseudogene TRBV3-2) and TRBJ1-1, with 8 bases identical to TRBD1. The CDR3 runs 14 residues. Germline trimming cut 6 bases from V and 2 bases from J; bases unmatched to any gene: 5. Germline assignment: CDR1 LGHDT and CDR2 YNNKEL (reference sequence).

The gene calls are TRBV2 and TRBJ1-3; D is unclear. The CDR3 extends over 17 amino acids. The germline gives CDR1 SNHLY, CDR2 FYNNEI. Trimming shortened V by 2 bases and J by 0 bases, and 14 bases separated the two germline ends. CDR3 DNA sequence: TGTGCCAGCAGTGAATTTCCGGCGGCCCTCTCTGGAAACACCATATATTTT. Its protein is CASSEFPAALSGNTIYF.

The chain carries TRBV6-8 and TRBJ2-1, with TRBD2 as a possible D gene (6 bases). The CDR3 covers 20 residues. V was trimmed by 10 bases and J by 8 bases, leaving 39 bases between them. CDR1 is MNHGY, CDR2 SAAAGT, per germline. DNA for the CDR3: TGTGCCACAAACGCGGGGATTGTAGGTGTCTATGGGCAATTTTGGGATGAGCAGTTCTTC. It encodes CATNAGIVGVYGQFWDEQFF.

The V gene is TRBV5-1, the J gene TRBJ2-3; 7 bases align to TRBD1. CDR3 length: 14 residues. CDR1 is SGHRS, CDR2 YFSETQ, per germline. The V and J ends lost 5 bases and 4 bases, in that order; junction bases with no gene match: 7. DNA of the CDR3: TGCGCCAGCAGTCGTAATACAGGGGCAGATACGCAGTATTTT. Translating gives CASSRNTGADTQYF.

This chain joins TRBV15 and TRBJ2-1; D may be TRBD2 (5 bases). This CDR3 contains 15 residues. V dropped 0 bases and J dropped 4 bases, with 10 bases sitting between them. Germline loops: CDR1 LNHNV, CDR2 YYDKDF (reference sequence). The CDR3 protein is CATSRDGLGYNEQFF. The CDR3 DNA reads TGTGCCACCAGCAGAGATGGACTGGGATACAATGAGCAGTTCTTC. The full variable domain, rest sourced from reference TRBV15 and TRBJ2-1, is DAMVIQNPRYQVTQFGKPVTLSCSQTLNHNVMYWYQQKSSQAPKLLFHYYDKDFNNEADTPDNFQSRRPNTSFCFLDIRSPGLGDTAMYLCATSRDGLGYNEQFFGPGTRLTVL.

The rearrangement joins TRBV7-3 to TRBJ2-3; the D gene is possibly TRBD2 (6 bases). This CDR3 contains 14 residues. CDR1 is SGHTA, CDR2 FQGTGA, per germline. V was shortened by 3 bases and J by 6 bases, with 13 bases between the two germline ends. The CDR3 sequence: CASSFGGGRDTQYF. Here the CDR3 DNA reads TGTGCCAGCAGCTTTGGGGGAGGTCGGGATACGCAGTATTTT. Looking up the rest from reference TRBV7-3 and TRBJ2-3 gives the full variable domain: GAGVSQTPSNKVTEKGKYVELRCDPISGHTALYWYRQSLGQGPEFLIYFQGTGAADDSGLPNDRFFAVRPEGSVSTLKIQRTERGDSAVYLCASSFGGGRDTQYFGPGTRLTVL.

The V call is TRBV30, the J call TRBJ1-4; D not resolved. Trimming took off 2 bases at V and 5 bases at J, with 12 bases between the two ends. The CDR3 runs to 14 residues. Germline V gene data show CDR1 as GTSNPN and CDR2 as SVGIG (reference sequence). CDR3 DNA sequence: TGTGCCTGGAGTCGCGGGGTTTGGAATGAAAAACTGTTTTTT. Translating it yields CAWSRGVWNEKLFF.

The rearrangement links TRBV5-1 to TRBJ2-3; 7 bases agree with TRBD2. The J segment lost 4 bases and the V segment lost 4 bases, leaving 12 bases of the junction unmatched. Germline loops: CDR1 SGHRS, CDR2 YFSETQ. The CDR3 covers 16 residues. The CDR3 is CASSTISGVGADTQYF. CDR3 DNA: TGCGCCAGCAGCACCATCAGCGGGGTTGGCGCAGATACGCAGTATTTT.

The chain couples TRBV7-3 to TRBJ2-1; 13 nucleotides line up with TRBD2. After removal of 6 bases from V and 7 bases from J, the junction contained 9 bases not matched to a gene. This CDR3 comprises 16 residues. Per the germline V gene, CDR1 is SGHTA and CDR2 is FQGTGA. CDR3 residues: CASSKRTSGGWNEQFF. Written as DNA, the CDR3 is TGTGCCAGCAGTAAACGGACTAGCGGGGGTTGGAATGAGCAGTTCTTC. The full variable domain, in which reference TRBV7-3 and TRBJ2-1 provide the parts outside the CDR3, is GAGVSQTPSNKVTEKGKYVELRCDPISGHTALYWYRQSLGQGPEFLIYFQGTGAADDSGLPNDRFFAVRPEGSVSTLKIQRTERGDSAVYLCASSKRTSGGWNEQFFGPGTRLTVL.

This chain joins TRBV28 and TRBJ1-1, with D uncertain. Trimming pared 1 base from V and 1 base from J, leaving 4 bases between. Germline CDR1 is MDHEN and CDR2 is SYDVKM. This CDR3 has 13 residues. The DNA of the CDR3 is TGTGCCAGCAGTTTATTGAGGAACACTGAAGCTTTCTTT. Translation gives CASSLLRNTEAFF.

The chain couples TRBV10-2 to TRBJ1-2, with a tentative D call TRBD1 (5 bases). CDR3 length equals 11 residues. In germline, CDR1 is WSHSY, CDR2 SAAADI. CDR3 protein: CAGQGMGGYTF. For the CDR3, the DNA is TGCGCTGGGCAGGGAATGGGAGGCTACACCTTC.

The genes are TRBV9 and TRBJ1-1; a possible D gene is TRBD1 (6 bases). The length of the CDR3 is 15 residues. Germline CDR1 is SGDLS and CDR2 is YYNGEE. V was cut by 4 bases and J by 6 bases, with 19 bases left in between. The DNA of the CDR3 is TGTGCCAGCAGCACTTACCAGGGGTTTGCCGCTGAAGCTTTCTTT. Translating gives CASSTYQGFAAEAFF.

The gene calls are TRBV7-8 and TRBJ2-7, with TRBD2 matching 8 bases. The germline V gene encodes CDR1 SGHVS and CDR2 FQNEAQ. Trimming cost V 4 bases and J 6 bases; bases outside gene matches: 11. The CDR3 covers 15 residues. The DNA for the CDR3 is TGTGCCAGCAGCTCGTACATAGCGGGACTAAGCGAGCAGTACTTC. Protein: CASSSYIAGLSEQYF.

The chain is built from TRBV28 and TRBJ2-1; maybe TRBD2 (6 bases). Germline V gives CDR1 MDHEN, CDR2 SYDVKM. V was clipped by 5 bases and J by 4 bases, with 15 bases between them. The CDR3 extends over 15 amino acids. This CDR3 is CASSVFAGLYNEQFF. CDR3 bases: TGTGCCAGCAGTGTGTTTGCGGGATTGTACAATGAGCAGTTCTTC.

CDR3 DNA: TGTGCCAGCAGTAGGGGGCAAGAGACCCAGTACTTC. Its protein product is CASSRGQETQYF. The rearrangement joins TRBV6-5 to TRBJ2-5; possibly TRBD1 for D (6 bases). Per the germline V gene, CDR1 is MNHEY and CDR2 is SVGAGI. The CDR3 extends over 12 amino acids. Trimming pared 5 bases from V and 2 bases from J, leaving 6 bases between.

In this sample, this clone turned up once. This rearrangement joins TRBV2 to TRBJ1-6; D is undetermined. Germline values: CDR1 SNHLY, CDR2 FYNNEI. Trimming removed 2 bases at V and 7 bases at J, with 12 bases between. The CDR3 is 15 amino acids. The CDR3 sequence: CASSEFVEANSPLHF. CDR3 DNA: TGTGCCAGCAGTGAATTTGTGGAGGCGAATTCACCCCTCCACTTT.

This clone was seen only once. The chain employs TRBV28 and TRBJ1-3; D gene uncertain. Germline V lookup: CDR1 MDHEN, CDR2 SYDVKM. The V end was cut by 2 bases, the J end by 0 bases, with 8 bases between. The CDR3 is 15 amino acids. CDR3 amino acids: CASSLPPVSGNTIYF. The CDR3 coding sequence is TGTGCCAGCAGTTTACCACCAGTCTCTGGAAACACCATATATTTT.

This clone has more than one count but fewer than ten. The V call is TRBV2, the J call TRBJ2-7, with D perhaps TRBD2 (6 bases). The CDR3 is 11 residues long. CDR1 and CDR2 from the germline V gene are SNHLY and FYNNEI. Trimming stripped 8 bases from V and 3 bases from J, with 8 bases between. CDR3 bases: TGTGCCAGCGGAGGGGACTACGAGCAGTACGTC. This translates into CASGGDYEQYV.

The genes are TRBV29-1 and TRBJ2-1; no clear D gene. Germline V gene lookup returns CDR1 SQVTM and CDR2 ANQGSEA. The V gene lost 4 bases and the J gene lost 0 bases, with 7 bases spanning the gap. There are 13 residues in the CDR3. The CDR3 loop reads CSVGQSSYNEQFF. The CDR3 region has the DNA TGCAGCGTTGGGCAAAGCTCCTACAATGAGCAGTTCTTC.

This chain links TRBV5-6 with TRBJ2-2; no clear D gene. The CDR3 length is 15 residues. V lost 2 bases to trimming and J lost 1 base, with 9 bases between them. Looked up from germline, CDR1 is SGHDT and CDR2 is YYEEEE. Here the CDR3 reads CASSLYPGNTGELFF. DNA of the CDR3: TGTGCCAGCAGCTTATATCCGGGGAACACCGGGGAGCTGTTTTTT.